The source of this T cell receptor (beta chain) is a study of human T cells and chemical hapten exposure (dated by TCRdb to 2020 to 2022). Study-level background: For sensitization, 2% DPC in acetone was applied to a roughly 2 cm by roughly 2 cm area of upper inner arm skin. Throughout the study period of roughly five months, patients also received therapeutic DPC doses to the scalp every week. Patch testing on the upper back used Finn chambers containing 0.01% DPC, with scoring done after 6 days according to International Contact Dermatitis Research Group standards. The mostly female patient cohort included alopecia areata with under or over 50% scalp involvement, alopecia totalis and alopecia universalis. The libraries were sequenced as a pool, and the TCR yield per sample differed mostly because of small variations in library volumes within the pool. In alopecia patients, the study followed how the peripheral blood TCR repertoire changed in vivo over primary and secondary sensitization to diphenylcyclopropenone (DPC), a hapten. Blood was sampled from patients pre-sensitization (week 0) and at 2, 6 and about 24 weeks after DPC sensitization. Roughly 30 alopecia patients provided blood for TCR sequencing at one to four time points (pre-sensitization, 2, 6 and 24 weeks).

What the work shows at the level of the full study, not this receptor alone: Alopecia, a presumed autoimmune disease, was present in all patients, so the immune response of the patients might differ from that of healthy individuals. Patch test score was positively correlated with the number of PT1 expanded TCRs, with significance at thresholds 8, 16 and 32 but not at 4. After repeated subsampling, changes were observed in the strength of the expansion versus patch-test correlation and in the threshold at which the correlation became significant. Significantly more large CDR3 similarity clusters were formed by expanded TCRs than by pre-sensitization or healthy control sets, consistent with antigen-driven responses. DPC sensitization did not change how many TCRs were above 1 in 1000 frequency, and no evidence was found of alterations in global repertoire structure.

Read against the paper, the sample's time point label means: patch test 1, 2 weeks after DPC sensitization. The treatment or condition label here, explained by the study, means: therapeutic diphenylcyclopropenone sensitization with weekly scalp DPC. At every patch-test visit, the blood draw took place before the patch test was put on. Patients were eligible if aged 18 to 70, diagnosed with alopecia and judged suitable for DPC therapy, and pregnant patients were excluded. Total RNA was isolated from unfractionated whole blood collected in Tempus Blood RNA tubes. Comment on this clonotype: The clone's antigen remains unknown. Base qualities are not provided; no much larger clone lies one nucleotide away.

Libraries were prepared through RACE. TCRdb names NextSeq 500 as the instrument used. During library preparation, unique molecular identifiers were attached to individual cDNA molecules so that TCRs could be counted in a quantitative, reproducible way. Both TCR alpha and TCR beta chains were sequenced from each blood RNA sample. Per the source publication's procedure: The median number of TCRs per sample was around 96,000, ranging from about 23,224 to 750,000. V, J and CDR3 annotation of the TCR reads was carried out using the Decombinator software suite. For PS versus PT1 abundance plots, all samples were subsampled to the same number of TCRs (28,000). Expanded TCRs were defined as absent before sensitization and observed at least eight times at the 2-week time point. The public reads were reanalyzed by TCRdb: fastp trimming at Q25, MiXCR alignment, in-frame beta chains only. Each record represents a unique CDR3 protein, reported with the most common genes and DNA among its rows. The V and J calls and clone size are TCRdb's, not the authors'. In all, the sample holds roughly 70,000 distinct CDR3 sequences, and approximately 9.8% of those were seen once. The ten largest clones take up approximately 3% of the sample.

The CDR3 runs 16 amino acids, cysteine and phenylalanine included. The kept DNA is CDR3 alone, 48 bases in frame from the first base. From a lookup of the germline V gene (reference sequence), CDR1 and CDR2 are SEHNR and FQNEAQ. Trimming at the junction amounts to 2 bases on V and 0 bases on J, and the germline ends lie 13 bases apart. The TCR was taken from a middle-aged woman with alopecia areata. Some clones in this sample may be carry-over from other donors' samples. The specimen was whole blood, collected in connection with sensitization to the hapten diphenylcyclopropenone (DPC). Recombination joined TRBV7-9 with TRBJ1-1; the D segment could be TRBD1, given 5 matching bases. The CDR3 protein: CASSLRWGSLNTEAFF. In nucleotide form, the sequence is TGTGCCAGCAGCTTACGATGGGGCAGTTTGAACACTGAAGCTTTCTTT.